This TCR beta chain is drawn from a study of T-cell memory formation after mild COVID-19. TCRdb re-called the 5' RACE reads through MiXCR, storing one row per CDR3 protein. The sample has approximately 190,000 distinct CDR3 sequences; roughly 18% are singletons. Whole-study findings and limits: That cross-reactive memory joined was suggested by some responding clones appearing in pre-infection memory. The authors left the SARS-CoV-2 specificity of second-wave clones peaking on day 37 unconfirmed. Among contracting clones, CD4+ were mainly CM/EM and CD8+ enriched in EMRA.

Between the trimmed V and J ends, which lost 5 bases and 0 bases, there was a span of 9 bases. The CDR3 extends over 14 amino acids. The germline CDR1 and CDR2 sequences are MNHEY and SMNVEV (reference sequence). In the case of this clonotype: The antigen remains undetermined.

The V gene is TRBV27, the J gene TRBJ2-3; D not certain. Sequencing was performed on PBMCs or a T cell subset sorted from them (not recorded which). The receptor was isolated from an adult woman who had mild COVID-19 (a few samples of this study predate the infection). Cell type and time point are not known. CDR3 sequence: CASSAPPSTDTQYF. The CDR3 region has the DNA TGTGCCAGCAGTGCTCCTCCCAGCACAGATACGCAGTATTTT.